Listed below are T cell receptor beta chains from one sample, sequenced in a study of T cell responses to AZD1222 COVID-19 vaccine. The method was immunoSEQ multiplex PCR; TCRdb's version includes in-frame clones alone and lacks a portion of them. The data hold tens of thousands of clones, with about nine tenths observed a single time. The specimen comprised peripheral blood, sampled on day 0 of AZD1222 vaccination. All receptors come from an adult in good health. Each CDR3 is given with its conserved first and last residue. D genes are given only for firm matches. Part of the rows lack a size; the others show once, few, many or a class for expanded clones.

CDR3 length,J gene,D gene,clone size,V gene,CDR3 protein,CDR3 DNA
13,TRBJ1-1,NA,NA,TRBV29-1,CSVEVRVSTEAFF,TGCAGCGTTGAAGTGCGGGTGAGCACTGAAGCTTTCTTT
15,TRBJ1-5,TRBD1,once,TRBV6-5,CASQAGQGAKQPQHF,TGTGCCAGCCAGGCGGGACAGGGGGCAAAACAGCCCCAGCATTTT
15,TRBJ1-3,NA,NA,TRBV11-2,CASSLGTYSGNTIYF,TGTGCCAGCAGCTTAGGAACTTACTCTGGAAACACCATATATTTT
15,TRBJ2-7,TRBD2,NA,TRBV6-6,CASGTSGRKSYEQYF,TGTGCCAGTGGGACTAGCGGGAGGAAGTCCTACGAGCAGTACTTC
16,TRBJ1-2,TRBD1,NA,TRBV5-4,CASSSSGQGAFYGYTF,TGTGCCAGCAGCTCTTCCGGACAGGGGGCCTTCTATGGCTACACCTTC
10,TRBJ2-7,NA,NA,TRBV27,CASGAYEQYF,TGTGCCAGCGGAGCCTACGAGCAGTACTTC
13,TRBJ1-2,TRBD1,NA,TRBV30,CAWGTGGNYGYTF,TGTGCCTGGGGGACAGGGGGGAACTATGGCTACACCTTC
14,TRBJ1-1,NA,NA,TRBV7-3,CASSSLGQYTEAFF,TGTGCCAGCAGCTCGCTTGGACAGTACACTGAAGCTTTCTTT
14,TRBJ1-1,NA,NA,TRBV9,CASSVARTDRQAFF,TGTGCCAGCAGCGTAGCGCGGACGGATCGTCAAGCTTTCTTT
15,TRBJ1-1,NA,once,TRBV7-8,CASSSIRGMNTEAFF,TGTGCCAGCAGCTCGATTAGGGGGATGAACACTGAAGCTTTCTTT
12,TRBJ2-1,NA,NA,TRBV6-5,CASLGVYNEQFF,TGTGCCAGCTTAGGGGTGTACAATGAGCAGTTCTTC
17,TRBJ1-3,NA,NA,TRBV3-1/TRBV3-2,CASSQDYGFGAGNTIYF,TGTGCCAGCAGCCAAGATTACGGCTTCGGAGCTGGAAACACCATATATTTT
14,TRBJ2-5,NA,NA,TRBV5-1,CASSLDGLQETQYF,TGCGCCAGCAGCTTGGATGGCCTCCAAGAGACCCAGTACTTC
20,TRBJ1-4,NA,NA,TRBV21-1,CASSKGVIIGRGTANEKLFF,TGTGCCAGCAGCAAAGGGGTGATTATAGGCAGGGGGACAGCTAATGAAAAACTGTTTTTT
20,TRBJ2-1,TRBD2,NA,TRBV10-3,CAISESGIGTIRGFYNEQFF,TGTGCCATCAGTGAGTCCGGTATAGGGACTATAAGGGGATTCTACAATGAGCAGTTCTTC
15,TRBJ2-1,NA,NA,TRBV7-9,CASTQSGASYNEQFF,TGTGCCAGCACCCAGAGTGGGGCATCCTACAATGAGCAGTTCTTC
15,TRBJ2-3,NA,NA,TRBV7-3,CASSLTPRAADTQYF,TGTGCCAGCAGCTTAACCCCACGGGCGGCAGATACGCAGTATTTT
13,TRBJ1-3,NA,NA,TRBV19,CASSIVAGNTIYF,TGTGCCAGTAGTATCGTTGCTGGAAACACCATATATTTT
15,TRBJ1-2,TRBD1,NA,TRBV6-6,CASSYPGQGADGYTF,TGTGCCAGCAGTTACCCTGGACAGGGGGCGGATGGCTACACCTTC
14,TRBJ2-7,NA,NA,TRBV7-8,CASSLVDGAYEQYF,TGTGCCAGCAGCTTAGTAGACGGAGCCTACGAGCAGTACTTC
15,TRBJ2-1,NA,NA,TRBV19,CASSTYPSSYNEQFF,TGTGCCAGTAGTACATACCCCAGCTCCTACAATGAGCAGTTCTTC
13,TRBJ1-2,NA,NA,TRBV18,CASSFDTNYGYTF,TGTGCCAGCTCATTTGATACTAACTATGGCTACACCTTC
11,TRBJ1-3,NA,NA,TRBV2,CASSGGNTIYF,TGTGCCAGCAGTGGAGGAAACACCATATATTTT
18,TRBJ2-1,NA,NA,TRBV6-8,CASSTPYLSKTTFNEQFF,TGTGCCAGCAGTACTCCCTACTTAAGCAAGACTACCTTCAATGAGCAGTTCTTC
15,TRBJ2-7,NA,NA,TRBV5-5,CASSLIGTSSYEQYF,TGTGCCAGCAGCTTGATAGGGACCTCTAGCTACGAGCAGTACTTC